This T cell receptor (beta chain) was captured by sequencing in a study of shared clonotypes between healthy human individuals. Overall study context: CD4 naive and memory got three plates each, CD8 naive two, CD8 memory one.

TCRdb keeps only in-frame clones here, not all; method: immunoSEQ multiplex PCR. The table has roughly 76,000 clones, roughly two thirds seen once. Study-wide findings and caveats: Among donors, clonotype sharing was expected to be affected by sequencing depth. Non-shared clonotypes had lower generation probabilities than clonotypes shared by all four sorted-subset donors. The study generally estimated greater richness for naive than memory subsets.

Per the germline V gene, CDR1 is MDHEN and CDR2 is SYDVKM. With 4 bases removed from V and 8 bases from J, the gap between germline ends came to 8 bases. The CDR3 has 12 amino acids. On this clone itself: Its antigen is currently unknown.

The sequencing sample was made of memory CD8+ T cells sorted from blood. The subset here: CD45RO+ cells pooled with CCR7-negative TemRA cells. This TCR derives from a man aged 25-45 years in good health. This chain links TRBV28 with TRBJ1-4; D possibly corresponds to TRBD1 (6 bases). The CDR3 DNA reads as TGTGCCAGCAGTTGGGGGCCCGAAAAACTGTTTTTT. Its translation is CASSWGPEKLFF.